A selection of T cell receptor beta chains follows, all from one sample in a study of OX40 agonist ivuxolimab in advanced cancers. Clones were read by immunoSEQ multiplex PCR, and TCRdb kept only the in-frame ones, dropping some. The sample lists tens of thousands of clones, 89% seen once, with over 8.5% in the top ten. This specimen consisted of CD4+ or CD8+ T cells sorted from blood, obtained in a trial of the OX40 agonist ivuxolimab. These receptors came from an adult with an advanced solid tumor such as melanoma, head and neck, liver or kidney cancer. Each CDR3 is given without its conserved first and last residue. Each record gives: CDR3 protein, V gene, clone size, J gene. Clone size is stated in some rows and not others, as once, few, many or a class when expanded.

CDR3: ASSPRGSGTDTQY; V: TRBV19; size: .; J: TRBJ2-3
CDR3: ASSSPRVYEQY; V: TRBV28; size: .; J: TRBJ2-7
CDR3: ASCGYSYEQY; V: TRBV6-6; size: .; J: TRBJ2-7
CDR3: ASSPNRAGESEAF; V: TRBV7-9; size: once; J: TRBJ1-1
CDR3: ASSLQPWNTEAF; V: TRBV27; size: .; J: TRBJ1-1
CDR3: ASSLGLAAYNEQF; V: TRBV5-6; size: .; J: TRBJ2-1
CDR3: ASSVGVGTEAF; V: TRBV2; size: medium-sized; J: TRBJ1-1
CDR3: ASSSRDRVSGANVLT; V: TRBV18; size: .; J: TRBJ2-6
CDR3: ASSESGRVAF; V: TRBV25-1; size: .; J: TRBJ1-1
CDR3: ASSPPGDPYEQY; V: TRBV18; size: .; J: TRBJ2-7
CDR3: AISESSGQGNQPQH; V: TRBV10-3; size: few; J: TRBJ1-5
CDR3: ASSLGLAGARDTQY; V: TRBV5-1; size: .; J: TRBJ2-3
CDR3: ASSPGGGPYNEQF; V: TRBV19; size: few; J: TRBJ2-1
CDR3: ASSPSGLVEAF; V: TRBV18; size: .; J: TRBJ1-1
CDR3: ASTLEIAASVAEAF; V: TRBV19; size: .; J: TRBJ1-1
CDR3: ASSLYKMNTEAF; V: TRBV7-2; size: .; J: TRBJ1-1
CDR3: ASSVFSGEQETQY; V: TRBV5-1; size: .; J: TRBJ2-5
CDR3: AWSRFGQNYGYT; V: TRBV30; size: .; J: TRBJ1-2
CDR3: ASSLSQGDGELF; V: TRBV27; size: .; J: TRBJ2-2
CDR3: AWSLGQPSSGNTIY; V: TRBV30; size: .; J: TRBJ1-3
CDR3: ASSSTRGTGVIYEQY; V: TRBV7-9; size: .; J: TRBJ2-7
CDR3: ASSQVGQGNQPQH; V: TRBV4-2; size: once; J: TRBJ1-5
CDR3: ASSPSQGARGYT; V: TRBV18; size: .; J: TRBJ1-2
CDR3: ASSILWTASTDTQY; V: TRBV19; size: .; J: TRBJ2-3
CDR3: ASSVVGGQGQPQH; V: TRBV7-2; size: .; J: TRBJ1-5
CDR3: ASRLQGNTEAF; V: TRBV19; size: .; J: TRBJ1-1
CDR3: ASSLSGTYVLKQY; V: TRBV27; size: .; J: TRBJ2-7
CDR3: ASSVEGISGRADPGELF; V: TRBV9; size: .; J: TRBJ2-2
CDR3: ASSVDREREAF; V: TRBV18; size: .; J: TRBJ1-1
CDR3: ASSPSSGSGNTIY; V: TRBV6-5; size: .; J: TRBJ1-3
CDR3: ASSIDSQETQY; V: TRBV19; size: .; J: TRBJ2-5
CDR3: ASSGDVTGELF; V: TRBV5-1; size: .; J: TRBJ2-2
CDR3: ASSPKGLAGEGTGELF; V: TRBV7-3; size: .; J: TRBJ2-2
CDR3: ASADRAPVREKLF; V: TRBV7-2; size: .; J: TRBJ1-4
CDR3: ASSLEGFDNQPQH; V: TRBV5-1; size: .; J: TRBJ1-5
CDR3: ASSIRQDSSYEQY; V: TRBV18; size: .; J: TRBJ2-7
CDR3: ASSEEMGNQPQH; V: TRBV2; size: .; J: TRBJ1-5
CDR3: ASSQFPGLAGVDLREQF; V: TRBV4-3; size: .; J: TRBJ2-1
CDR3: SVWGTGLSYEQY; V: TRBV29-1; size: .; J: TRBJ2-7
CDR3: ASSWVAGVETQY; V: TRBV27; size: once; J: TRBJ2-5
CDR3: ASSYVGLTERAEAF; V: TRBV6-5; size: .; J: TRBJ1-1
CDR3: SGLSWGPAGTEAF; V: TRBV29-1; size: .; J: TRBJ1-1